Presented here are 27 T cell receptor beta chains from one specimen sequenced in a study of CD8+ T cells in alopecia areata. Extracted RNA was reverse transcribed, and the resulting cDNA served as sequencing template. Clones were sequenced by immunoSEQ multiplex PCR, and TCRdb holds only the in-frame ones, with some missing. The sample yields 200,000 to 250,000 clones, 57% seen once. Sequenced material: CD4+ T cells sorted from blood, taken at week 0. The receptors originated from a human donor with alopecia areata.

This clone has a handful of counts. The CDR3 loop reads CASSLRTSETGELFF. The CDR3 nucleotides read TGCGCCAGCAGCTTGAGGACTAGCGAGACCGGGGAGCTGTTTTTT. The chain is built from TRBV5-1 and TRBJ2-2; 9 nucleotides match TRBD2. Trimming at V came to 1 base and at J to 5 bases, leaving 3 bases not matched to a gene. This CDR3 has 15 residues. Germline CDR1 is SGHRS and CDR2 is YFSETQ.

Only a few counts were recorded for this clone. The chain couples TRBV25-1 to TRBJ1-2; perhaps TRBD1 as D (5 bases). The CDR3 contains 14 residues. The germline CDR1 and CDR2 sequences are MGHDK and SYGVNS. Between the trimmed V and J ends, which lost 6 bases and 8 bases, there was a span of 19 bases. The CDR3 sequence: CASRGRDLAGGYTF. In nucleotides, the CDR3 is TGTGCCAGCAGGGGGAGGGACCTTGCCGGGGGCTACACCTTC.

The chain is built from TRBV30 and TRBJ2-4; D may correspond to TRBD1 or TRBD2 (6 bases each). The ends were cut back, 0 bases at V and 11 bases at J, with 14 bases in the middle. Germline CDR1 reads GTSNPN; CDR2 reads SVGIG (reference sequence). The CDR3 spans 13 residues. In DNA form, the CDR3 reads TGTGCCTGGAGTGTCACGGGGGCGTATCTTCAGTACTTC. Protein sequence: CAWSVTGAYLQYF.

V is TRBV5-6 and J is TRBJ1-1, with 8 positions matching TRBD1. The CDR3 sequence is 15 residues long. V was clipped by 0 bases and J by 6 bases; unmatched bases: 7. CDR1 is SGHDT and CDR2 is YYEEEE in the germline V gene. CDR3 coding DNA: TGTGCCAGCAGCTTGGTGGCAGGGGGCAAGGCTGAAGCTTTCTTT. Its translation is CASSLVAGGKAEAFF.

The V gene is TRBV7-9, the J gene TRBJ2-3, with 13 positions matching TRBD2. V lost 9 bases and J lost 3; bases outside the gene matches: 0. This CDR3 has 13 residues. In germline, CDR1 is SEHNR, CDR2 FQNEAQ (reference sequence). CDR3 region: CARGLAGTDTQYF. The CDR3 region has the DNA TGTGCCAGGGGACTAGCGGGAACAGATACGCAGTATTTT.

The rearrangement links TRBV30 to TRBJ2-5; 10 nucleotides line up with TRBD2. The J call is doubtful: the DNA matches TRBJ2-7 better. CDR1 is GTSNPN, CDR2 SVGIG, per germline (reference sequence). CDR3 length: 14 residues. In nucleotides, the CDR3 is TGTGCCTGCATAAGGGCTAGCGGGGGCTACGAGCAGTACTTC. Translated: CACIRASGGYEQYF.

V gene TRBV29-1 combines with J gene TRBJ2-2, with D maybe TRBD2 (5 bases). The CDR3 has 15 residues. Germline V lookup: CDR1 SQVTM, CDR2 ANQGSEA. Trimming left V 3 bases short and J 4 bases short, with 15 bases between. For the CDR3, the DNA is TGCAGCGTTGAGACTGGAGAGGGTTTCACCGGGGAGCTGTTTTTT. Translation: CSVETGEGFTGELFF.

There are a few counts of this clone. Other DNA sequences of this sample code for an identical CDR3. The rearrangement joins TRBV30 to TRBJ2-1, with D possibly being TRBD1 or TRBD2 (5 bases each). Trimming removed 2 bases from V and 2 bases from J, with 7 bases in between. This CDR3 comprises 13 residues. Germline assignment: CDR1 GTSNPN and CDR2 SVGIG (reference sequence). The CDR3 reads CAWSRGPYNEQFF. CDR3 in DNA: TGTGCCTGGAGTCGGGGCCCCTACAATGAGCAGTTCTTC.

This clone turned up a few times. The chain has TRBV7-2 and TRBJ1-1, with TRBD1 matching 8 bases. Germline V gene sequence: CDR1 SGHTA, CDR2 FQGNSA. The ends lost 5 bases at V and 10 bases at J; junction bases unmatched: 6. This CDR3 contains 12 residues. CDR3 coding DNA: TGTGCCAGCAGCCAGGACAGGGTGGGAGCTTTCTTT. This gives the protein CASSQDRVGAFF.

The rearrangement joins TRBV6-1 to TRBJ2-1; 8 bases line up with TRBD1. Trimming at V came to 6 bases and at J to 4 bases, leaving 11 bases not matched to a gene. Germline V CDR1 and CDR2: MNHNS, SASEGT. This CDR3 region has 16 residues. The CDR3 nucleotides are TGTGCCAGCAGCGAAAGACAGGGGACATCATACAATGAGCAGTTCTTC. Translated: CASSERQGTSYNEQFF.

The chain recombines TRBV29-1 with TRBJ1-1; no clear D. CDR1 SQVTM and CDR2 ANQGSEA come from the germline V gene. This CDR3 has 11 amino acids. Between the trimmed V and J ends, which lost 3 bases and 1 base, there was a span of 3 bases. The CDR3 loop reads CSVDENTEAFF. For the CDR3, the DNA is TGCAGCGTTGATGAGAACACTGAAGCTTTCTTT.

This chain joins TRBV29-1 and TRBJ2-5; TRBD1 is a possible D gene (6 bases). TRBJ2-7 matches the DNA end more closely, so the J call is doubtful. Germline V CDR1 and CDR2: SQVTM, ANQGSEA. The CDR3 totals 11 residues. The CDR3 DNA reads TGCAGCGGGAAGGGGGCCTACGAGCAGTACTTC. Amino acids: CSGKGAYEQYF.

The chain joins TRBV13 to TRBJ2-3; D remains ambiguous. Germline CDR1 and CDR2: PRHDT and FYEKMQ (reference sequence). The CDR3 is 13 amino acids. The V end was cut by 0 bases, the J end by 3 bases, with 4 bases between. This CDR3 is CASSLGGTDTQYF. The CDR3 DNA reads as TGTGCCAGCAGCTTAGGGGGGACAGATACGCAGTATTTT. The whole variable domain, filled in from reference TRBV13 and TRBJ2-3, reads AAGVIQSPRHLIKEKRETATLKCYPIPRHDTVYWYQQGPGQDPQFLISFYEKMQSDKGSIPDRFSAQQFSDYHSELNMSSLELGDSALYFCASSLGGTDTQYFGPGTRLTVL.

The chain joins TRBV7-2 to TRBJ2-1; TRBD2 matches 13 bases. Unmatched junction bases numbered 2, after V lost 5 bases and J lost 4 bases. Germline V CDR1 and CDR2: SGHTA, FQGNSA. There are 15 residues in the CDR3. CDR3 DNA sequence: TGTGCCAGCAGCCGACTAGCGGGGGGATACAATGAGCAGTTCTTC. Protein product: CASSRLAGGYNEQFF.

This clone was detected once. The V and J genes are TRBV11-1 and TRBJ2-2; the match to TRBD2 covers 8 bases. The V gene end was trimmed by 5 bases and the J gene end by 4 bases; junction bases not matched to a gene: 6. Germline loops: CDR1 SGHAT, CDR2 FQDESV (reference sequence). This CDR3 spans 15 amino acids. The CDR3 spells CASSHGSGGTGELFF. CDR3 nucleotide sequence: TGTGCCAGCAGCCACGGCAGCGGGGGCACCGGGGAGCTGTTTTTT.

V is TRBV5-1 and J is TRBJ2-3; D is possibly TRBD2 (6 bases). Trimming took off 2 bases at V and 4 bases at J, with 14 bases between the two ends. Germline CDR1 reads SGHRS; CDR2 reads YFSETQ. The CDR3 length is 15 residues. DNA for the CDR3: TGCGCCAGCAGCTTTGGTTCGGGAGTGTCAGATACGCAGTATTTT. Amino acids: CASSFGSGVSDTQYF.

The chain employs TRBV7-9 and TRBJ1-3; the D is unclear. Deletions cut 5 bases from V and 0 bases from J, with 11 bases between. The germline V gene encodes CDR1 SEHNR and CDR2 FQNEAQ (reference sequence). The CDR3 spans 15 residues. CDR3 bases: TGTGCCAGCAGCCCAACACCTGCCTCTGGAAACACCATATATTTT. This encodes CASSPTPASGNTIYF.

The chain combines TRBV9 with TRBJ2-7; D gene unclear. This CDR3 is 13 amino acids long. The V end lost 4 bases, the J end lost 1 base, and 9 bases lay between the germline ends. The V gene's germline CDR1 is SGDLS and CDR2 YYNGEE. The CDR3 loop reads CASSPRLSYEQYF. CDR3 bases: TGTGCCAGCAGCCCAAGATTGTCCTACGAGCAGTACTTC.

The rearrangement uses TRBV7-9 and TRBJ2-1; D is unresolved. CDR1 and CDR2 (germline): SEHNR, FQNEAQ (reference sequence). V lost 11 bases, J lost 1 base, and 18 bases lay in between. This CDR3 region has 15 residues. The CDR3 DNA follows: TGTGCCCTTTCTTCTCACGGGTTTTCCTACAATGAGCAGTTCTTC. It codes for CALSSHGFSYNEQFF.

The sample holds a few counts of this clone. V is TRBV4-1 and J is TRBJ2-1; D not resolved. This CDR3 is built from 15 residues. The V gene's germline CDR1 is MGHRA and CDR2 YSYEKL. Trimming stripped 0 bases from V and 9 bases from J, with 15 bases between. The CDR3 loop reads CASSQDQATKGEQFF. In nucleotides, the CDR3 is TGCGCCAGCAGCCAAGATCAGGCGACCAAGGGTGAGCAGTTCTTC.

This chain joins TRBV2 and TRBJ1-6, with 9 bases identical to TRBD1. CDR1 and CDR2 (germline): SNHLY, FYNNEI. The CDR3 loop spans 14 amino acids. Losses at the gene ends were 5 bases for V and 8 bases for J; bases not matched to a gene: 4. Here the CDR3 reads CASSTDRGDSPLHF. CDR3 nucleotides: TGTGCCAGCAGTACCGACAGGGGGGATTCACCCCTCCACTTT.

The chain carries TRBV29-1 and TRBJ1-1; TRBD1 might be the D (5 bases). The ends were cut back, 3 bases at V and 3 bases at J, with 14 bases in the middle. Germline assignment: CDR1 SQVTM and CDR2 ANQGSEA. This CDR3 has 14 residues. The chain's CDR3 is CSVDEGMGDTEAFF. CDR3 nucleotide sequence: TGCAGCGTTGACGAGGGTATGGGGGACACTGAAGCTTTCTTT.

This chain joins TRBV6-1 and TRBJ2-1; 8 positions agree with TRBD2. V shed 6 bases, J shed 5 bases, and the junction held 9 bases outside the gene matches. The CDR3 is 15 amino acids. Germline V gives CDR1 MNHNS, CDR2 SASEGT. The CDR3 spells CASSESGSLNNEQFF. CDR3 coding DNA: TGTGCCAGCAGCGAAAGCGGGAGTCTGAACAATGAGCAGTTCTTC.

V usage is TRBV5-7 and J usage is TRBJ2-5; weak D call: TRBD1 (5 bases). TRBV5-7 is labeled an ORF, and its function is uncertain. Trimming took off 4 bases at V and 0 bases at J, with 10 bases between the two ends. The CDR3 extends over 14 amino acids. The CDR3 coding sequence is TGTGCCAGCAGCCAACAGGAGTACCAAGAGACCCAGTACTTC. Translating gives CASSQQEYQETQYF.

This clone occurred a few times. The CDR3 here is CASSKDSYQPQHF. CDR3 coding DNA: TGTGCCAGCTCCAAGGACAGTTATCAGCCCCAGCATTTT. This rearrangement joins TRBV18 to TRBJ1-5, with D possibly matching TRBD1 (6 bases). Trimming pared 6 bases from V and 5 bases from J, leaving 11 bases between. This CDR3 comprises 13 residues. CDR1 and CDR2 from the germline V gene are KGHSH and LQKENI.

The rearrangement links TRBV20-1 to TRBJ1-2; D might be TRBD1 (5 bases). The ends were cut back, 4 bases at V and 8 bases at J, with 11 bases in the middle. This CDR3 contains 11 residues. CDR1 is DFQATT and CDR2 is SNEGSKA in the germline V gene (reference sequence). The CDR3 region is CSATRGEGYTF. The DNA of the CDR3 is TGCAGTGCTACGAGGGGCGAAGGCTACACCTTC.

This clone has more than one count but fewer than ten. The rearrangement uses TRBV2 and TRBJ2-7; D remains ambiguous. The CDR3 is 12 amino acids. The germline V and J ends were trimmed by 3 bases and 3 bases, with 6 bases remaining between them. The germline V gene encodes CDR1 SNHLY and CDR2 FYNNEI. The CDR3: CASSDGYYEQYF. The CDR3 DNA follows: TGTGCCAGCAGTGATGGGTACTACGAGCAGTACTTC. The full variable domain, its missing parts supplied by reference TRBV2 and TRBJ2-7, is EPEVTQTPSHQVTQMGQEVILRCVPISNHLYFYWYRQILGQKVEFLVSFYNNEISEKSEIFDDQFSVERPDGSNFTLKIRSTKLEDSAMYFCASSDGYYEQYFGPGTRLTVT.